Shown below are 32 T cell receptor beta chains from a single sample sequenced in a study of T cells in localized non-small cell lung cancer. TCRdb keeps only in-frame clones here, not all; method: immunoSEQ multiplex PCR. The sample has about 2,800 clones, 17% seen once. The source was lung tumor tissue, collected before any cancer treatment. These receptors were taken from a woman aged 35 to 75 with stage II lung adenocarcinoma.

In its sample, this clone was seen a few times. V usage is TRBV19 and J usage is TRBJ2-7; the match to TRBD1 covers 9 bases. The germline CDR1 and CDR2 sequences are LNHDA and SQIVND (reference sequence). This CDR3 is 15 amino acids long. The J segment lost 1 base and the V segment lost 5 bases, leaving 6 bases of the junction unmatched. The CDR3 DNA reads as TGTGCCAGTAGTCGAAGTGACAGGGGGTCCTACGAGCAGTACTTC. Its translation is CASSRSDRGSYEQYF.

By share of the sample, this clone is medium-sized. The V call is TRBV11-3, the J call TRBJ1-1, with D possibly being TRBD1 (5 bases). Germline V gives CDR1 SGHNT, CDR2 YENEEA. The germline V and J ends were trimmed by 4 bases and 1 base, with 10 bases remaining between them. This CDR3 has 14 residues. This chain's CDR3 is CASSWTTANTEAFF. The CDR3 DNA reads as TGTGCCAGCAGCTGGACGACAGCGAACACTGAAGCTTTCTTT. The variable domain in full, with the rest retrieved from reference TRBV11-3 and TRBJ1-1, is EAGVVQSPRYKIIEKKQPVAFWCNPISGHNTLYWYLQNLGQGPELLIRYENEEAVDDSQLPKDRFSAERLKGVDSTLKIQPAELGDSAVYLCASSWTTANTEAFFGQGTRLTVV.

Only a few counts were recorded for this clone. The chain joins TRBV9 to TRBJ1-3, with 7 bases aligning to TRBD1. Germline V gene lookup returns CDR1 SGDLS and CDR2 YYNGEE. V gave up 3 bases and J gave up 8 bases; unmatched junction bases: 8. This CDR3 has 14 residues. The CDR3 DNA reads as TGTGCCAGCAGCGCCAGAGGGGGCTGGGACACCATATATTTT. Protein product: CASSARGGWDTIYF.

The gene calls are TRBV11-3 and TRBJ1-3; D ambiguous. The CDR3 has 14 residues. Per germline, CDR1 SGHNT and CDR2 YENEEA. V was clipped by 5 bases and J by 0 bases, with 8 bases between them. This CDR3 is CASSPGSSGNTIYF. DNA of the CDR3: TGTGCCAGCAGCCCCGGCAGCTCTGGAAACACCATATATTTT.

This clone was detected a few times. This rearrangement joins TRBV28 to TRBJ2-3, with D maybe TRBD1 (5 bases). CDR1 and CDR2 from the germline V gene are MDHEN and SYDVKM. The CDR3 contains 17 residues. Trimming removed 6 bases from V and 0 bases from J, with 19 bases in between. For the CDR3, the DNA is TGTGCCAGCAGCCAAACAACAGGACATGTTAGCACAGATACGCAGTATTTT. Amino acid sequence: CASSQTTGHVSTDTQYF.

This clone has just a few counts. This chain links TRBV11-3 with TRBJ2-5; 11 nucleotides line up with TRBD2. From germline, CDR1 is SGHNT and CDR2 YENEEA. This CDR3 has 15 amino acids. V was pared by 4 bases and J by 5 bases, with 6 bases of the junction left unmatched. The CDR3 loop reads CASSSPTSGAETQYF. The CDR3, as DNA: TGTGCCAGCAGCTCTCCGACTAGCGGGGCGGAGACCCAGTACTTC.

This sequence joins TRBV11-3 and TRBJ1-6; maybe TRBD1 (6 bases). CDR1 SGHNT and CDR2 YENEEA come from the germline V gene. The CDR3 has 16 residues. V shed 4 bases and J shed 7 bases, with 17 bases lying between them. The chain's CDR3 is CASSSPTGKRNSPLHF. The DNA of the CDR3 is TGTGCCAGCAGCTCTCCTACAGGGAAGAGAAATTCACCCCTCCACTTT.

This clone is medium-sized. The chain is built from TRBV6-8 and TRBJ1-1; D ambiguous. V shed 0 bases and J shed 0 bases, with 17 bases lying between them. The CDR3 is 18 amino acids. Germline values: CDR1 MNHGY, CDR2 SAAAGT. Here the CDR3 reads CASSYSTKSLPMNTEAFF. The DNA for the CDR3 is TGTGCCAGCAGTTACTCGACGAAGTCCCTACCCATGAACACTGAAGCTTTCTTT.

The chain is built from TRBV11-3 and TRBJ1-4, with D perhaps TRBD1 (6 bases). The V and J ends lost 3 bases and 12 bases respectively, with 17 bases between them. The CDR3 is made up of 14 amino acids. Per germline, CDR1 SGHNT and CDR2 YENEEA. CDR3 protein: CASSFSSGVGELFF. The DNA for the CDR3 is TGTGCCAGCAGCTTCTCGTCAGGGGTAGGCGAACTGTTTTTT.

The V call is TRBV6-8, the J call TRBJ1-1, with TRBD1 matching 8 bases. This CDR3 comprises 14 residues. Losses at the gene ends were 5 bases for V and 3 bases for J; bases not matched to a gene: 5. Germline-derived CDR1 and CDR2 are MNHGY and SAAAGT. The CDR3 DNA reads as TGTGCCAGCAGTCGCGTGGGACAGGACACTGAAGCTTTCTTT. Translating gives CASSRVGQDTEAFF.

The chain couples TRBV18 to TRBJ1-1, with 8 nucleotides matching TRBD1. The CDR3 spans 17 residues. Germline lookup yields CDR1 KGHSH and CDR2 LQKENI. The V gene end was trimmed by 3 bases and the J gene end by 4 bases; junction bases not matched to a gene: 13. CDR3 protein: CASSPHTSGGLVTEAFF. In DNA form, the CDR3 reads TGTGCCAGCTCACCCCACACCTCAGGGGGCCTGGTCACTGAAGCTTTCTTT.

This clone has a handful of counts. This chain uses TRBV6-8 with TRBJ2-2, with TRBD2 matching 7 bases. Germline lookup yields CDR1 MNHGY and CDR2 SAAAGT. V was clipped by 2 bases and J by 0 bases; unmatched bases: 6. CDR3 length equals 17 residues. CDR3 sequence (DNA): TGTGCCAGCAGTTACAGGCGGGGGATATCGAACACCGGGGAGCTGTTTTTT. This translates into CASSYRRGISNTGELFF.

The CDR3 is CASSQEGGSNEKLFF. The CDR3 DNA sequence: TGCGCCAGCAGCCAAGAGGGGGGTTCTAATGAAAAACTGTTTTTT. The rearrangement links TRBV5-1 to TRBJ1-4; maybe TRBD1 (6 bases). V was cut by 4 bases and J by 3 bases, with 13 bases left in between. Germline CDR1 SGHRS, CDR2 YFSETQ. There are 15 residues in the CDR3.

Only a few counts were recorded for this clone. CDR3 loop: CASSRTGTGVGYTF. The CDR3 DNA reads as TGTGCCAGCAGCCGGACCGGGACAGGGGTCGGCTACACCTTC. The chain has TRBV6-8 and TRBJ1-2, with 10 nucleotides matching TRBD1. Looked up from germline, CDR1 is MNHGY and CDR2 is SAAAGT. V shed 6 bases and J 8 bases; nucleotides not matched to a gene: 9. CDR3 length: 14 amino acids.

The chain employs TRBV18 and TRBJ2-7, with D possibly matching TRBD1 (6 bases). With 8 bases removed from V and 2 bases from J, the gap between germline ends came to 19 bases. Germline loops: CDR1 KGHSH, CDR2 LQKENI. The CDR3 runs 15 residues. The CDR3 protein is CASLQRGQRTYEQYF. CDR3 coding DNA: TGTGCCAGCCTTCAGAGAGGACAGCGAACCTACGAGCAGTACTTC.

This chain joins TRBV19 and TRBJ1-2, with D tentatively TRBD1 (5 bases). The ends were cut back, 5 bases at V and 4 bases at J, with 14 bases in the middle. The CDR3 has 14 residues. Germline CDR1 is LNHDA and CDR2 is SQIVND (reference sequence). The DNA of the CDR3 is TGTGCCAGTAGTTCCCGAGACAGTCTCTATGGCTACACCTTC. This codes for CASSSRDSLYGYTF.

By frequency in the sample, this clone is medium-sized. The CDR3 bases are TGTGCCAGCAGCCTGGGCGGGGGTCCCTACGAGCAGTACTTC. It specifies CASSLGGGPYEQYF. The chain recombines TRBV11-3 with TRBJ2-7; 7 positions match TRBD2. V was pared by 5 bases and J by 2 bases, with 6 bases of the junction left unmatched. Germline lookup yields CDR1 SGHNT and CDR2 YENEEA. The CDR3 length is 14 residues.

This clone was seen more than once but under ten times. The J gene is TRBJ1-1, the V gene TRBV12-2. TRBV12-2 is described as a pseudogene. The CDR3 contains 14 residues. The CDR3 region is CALSGTASNTEAFF. The CDR3 DNA sequence: TGTGCTCTAAGCGGTACAGCCTCGAACACTGAAGCTTTCTTT.

This clone was observed a handful of times. DNA for the CDR3: TGTGCCAGTAGCCCGCCGGGATTGAGGGTCGGTCAAAATGAGCAGTTCTTC. Its protein is CASSPPGLRVGQNEQFF. The J gene is TRBJ2-1, the V gene TRBV19; possible D gene TRBD2, 5 bases. The germline V and J ends were trimmed by 6 bases and 7 bases, with 25 bases remaining between them. The CDR3 loop spans 17 amino acids. The germline V gene has CDR1 LNHDA and CDR2 SQIVND (reference sequence). Together with reference TRBV19 and TRBJ2-1, the CDR3 gives the full variable domain: DGGITQSPKYLFRKEGQNVTLSCEQNLNHDAMYWYRQDPGQGLRLIYYSQIVNDFQKGDIAEGYSVSREKKESFPLTVTSAQKNPTAFYLCASSPPGLRVGQNEQFFGPGTRLTVL.

The chain has TRBV14 and TRBJ1-2; D is ambiguous. The CDR3 runs to 13 residues. Per germline, CDR1 SGHDN and CDR2 FVKESK. Between the trimmed V and J ends, which lost 0 bases and 4 bases, there was a span of 6 bases. The CDR3 nucleotides are TGTGCCAGCAGCCAAGATCAGGTCTATGGCTACACCTTC. Amino acid sequence: CASSQDQVYGYTF.

This clone was picked up a small number of times. This chain joins TRBV9 and TRBJ1-2; D uncertain. Looked up from germline, CDR1 is SGDLS and CDR2 is YYNGEE. V lost 4 bases and J 0 bases, leaving 13 bases between the germline ends. The CDR3 length is 15 residues. The CDR3 nucleotides read TGTGCCAGCAGCCCCTCGCCCGGCGCTAACTATGGCTACACCTTC. This encodes CASSPSPGANYGYTF.

This clone was seen a single time. The rearrangement links TRBV28 to TRBJ1-3, with a possible D match to TRBD1 (6 bases). Per germline, CDR1 MDHEN and CDR2 SYDVKM. This CDR3 has 16 residues. V shed 2 bases and J shed 2 bases, with 13 bases lying between them. The CDR3 nucleotides are TGTGCCAGCAGTTTAGTGGGCGGGGGGCCTGGAAACACCATATATTTT. Its translation is CASSLVGGGPGNTIYF.

This clone occurred a few times. This chain links TRBV29-1 with TRBJ1-6; D gene unclear. Deletions cut 4 bases from V and 7 bases from J, with 11 bases between. CDR3 length equals 13 residues. Per the germline V gene, CDR1 is SQVTM and CDR2 is ANQGSEA. CDR3 sequence: CSVGWEPNSPLHF. The CDR3 DNA follows: TGCAGCGTTGGTTGGGAACCCAATTCACCCCTCCACTTT.

This chain joins TRBV10-2 and TRBJ2-7; no reliable D call. Per germline, CDR1 WSHSY and CDR2 SAAADI. The CDR3 runs to 13 residues. V was shortened by 5 bases and J by 4 bases, with 12 bases between the two germline ends. CDR3 protein: CASSNGNPYEQYF. For the CDR3, the DNA is TGCGCCAGCAGTAATGGGAACCCTTACGAGCAGTACTTC.

The chain has TRBV9 and TRBJ1-4, with D possibly matching TRBD1 (6 bases). This CDR3 has 17 amino acids. Trimming pared 5 bases from V and 8 bases from J, leaving 25 bases between. Per the germline V gene, CDR1 is SGDLS and CDR2 is YYNGEE. CDR3 in amino acids: CASSEVPGQSYMEKLFF. CDR3 DNA: TGTGCCAGCAGTGAAGTTCCCGGACAGTCCTACATGGAAAAACTGTTTTTT.

This clone was observed a single time. This sequence joins TRBV19 and TRBJ2-3, with TRBD2 matching over 9 bases. Germline V lookup: CDR1 LNHDA, CDR2 SQIVND (reference sequence). The V and J ends lost 4 bases and 3 bases, in that order; junction bases with no gene match: 2. The CDR3 runs 14 residues. The CDR3 spells CASSTGLATDTQYF. DNA of the CDR3: TGTGCCAGTAGTACGGGACTAGCAACAGATACGCAGTATTTT. Full variable domain (outside the CDR3, taken from reference TRBV19 and TRBJ2-3): DGGITQSPKYLFRKEGQNVTLSCEQNLNHDAMYWYRQDPGQGLRLIYYSQIVNDFQKGDIAEGYSVSREKKESFPLTVTSAQKNPTAFYLCASSTGLATDTQYFGPGTRLTVL.

This clone was recorded a few times. This chain uses TRBV11-3 with TRBJ2-3, with TRBD1 as a possible D gene (6 bases). Looked up from germline, CDR1 is SGHNT and CDR2 is YENEEA. The CDR3 length is 15 residues. V lost 5 bases, J lost 2 bases, and 14 bases lay in between. In nucleotides, the CDR3 is TGTGCCAGCAGCCTACAGGGCATCCTCACAGATACGCAGTATTTT. Translating it yields CASSLQGILTDTQYF.

This clone occurred a few times. The rearrangement joins TRBV9 to TRBJ1-2; TRBD1 agrees at 9 bases. CDR3 length: 14 amino acids. CDR1 is SGDLS and CDR2 is YYNGEE in the germline V gene. The J segment lost 3 bases and the V segment lost 6 bases, leaving 6 bases of the junction unmatched. The chain's CDR3 is CASTVTGGDYGYTF. CDR3 DNA: TGTGCCAGCACCGTGACAGGGGGAGACTATGGCTACACCTTC.

This rearrangement joins TRBV11-3 to TRBJ1-2; D may be TRBD1 (6 bases). CDR1 is SGHNT and CDR2 is YENEEA in the germline V gene. Trimming removed 1 base at V and 6 bases at J, with 21 bases between. The CDR3 has 17 residues. The CDR3, as DNA: TGTGCCAGCAGCTTAGGGGGGGCGCGGACGGGAGGAGATGGCTACACCTTC. Its protein product is CASSLGGARTGGDGYTF.

V and J are TRBV6-8 and TRBJ2-6, with a weak D call TRBD1 (5 bases). Germline values: CDR1 MNHGY, CDR2 SAAAGT. This CDR3 has 15 residues. The V and J ends lost 5 bases and 1 base respectively, with 9 bases between them. CDR3 nucleotide sequence: TGTGCCAGCAGTAACCGACAGTCTGGGGCCAACGTCCTGACTTTC. Amino acid sequence: CASSNRQSGANVLTF.

This clone showed up just a few times. This chain connects TRBV11-3 to TRBJ2-7; unclear D gene. V lost 4 bases and J 4 bases, leaving 20 bases between the germline ends. CDR1 is SGHNT and CDR2 is YENEEA in the germline V gene. This CDR3 has 16 amino acids. CDR3 protein: CASSSQPLTRLYEQYF. The CDR3 DNA is TGTGCCAGCAGCTCCCAGCCCCTTACTCGGCTTTACGAGCAGTACTTC.

This chain links TRBV9 with TRBJ2-2; perhaps TRBD1 as D (5 bases). The V end was cut by 0 bases, the J end by 4 bases, with 10 bases between. The CDR3 has 15 residues. Germline V gene data show CDR1 as SGDLS and CDR2 as YYNGEE. CDR3 loop: CASSVGRQSTGELFF. The CDR3 nucleotides read TGTGCCAGCAGCGTAGGTCGACAGAGCACCGGGGAGCTGTTTTTT.